One T cell receptor (beta chain) is described in this entry. Antigen: not known. Separation from the roughly 600-subject first cohort characterized the roughly 110-subject validation cohort, to which the donors belonged. The CDR3 totals 16 residues. After removal of 1 base from V and 10 bases from J, the junction contained 15 bases not matched to a gene. Germline V gene data show CDR1 as MNHEY and CDR2 as SMNVEV (reference sequence). Profiling relied on immunoSEQ multiplex PCR, and the TCRdb table lists in-frame clones only, not all of them. The repertoire holds under 200,000 clones, 85% to 90% seen once, with around 4.4% in the top ten. The data belong to a study of cytomegalovirus exposure and HLA in healthy donors. About the research overall: Later analysis reported that the roughly 130 validation repertoires shared the platform of the approximately 670 first-cohort repertoires. Study-level points and caveats: Three chains tied to CMV proved CMV antigen-specific in vitro. The study listed approximately 170 cytomegalovirus-associated TCR beta chains.

The chain links TRBV27 to TRBJ1-1, with TRBD1 matching over 7 bases. Sequencing was carried out using PBMCs. This TCR was sampled from a young man in good health and CMV-seropositive. The CDR3 is CASSLLATGPGVVAFF. The CDR3 DNA is TGTGCCAGCAGTTTATTGGCGACAGGGCCCGGCGTCGTAGCTTTCTTT.